The 27 T cell receptor beta chains given below trace back to one sample, sequenced in a study of beta chain features in type 1 diabetes. As every portion of the isolated RNA was reverse transcribed, the sequencing read expressed TCRB transcripts. Clones were read by immunoSEQ multiplex PCR, and TCRdb kept only the in-frame ones, dropping some. Of hundreds of thousands of clones listed, 14% are singletons. Sequenced sample: central memory CD4+ T cells from blood. These receptors all stem from a man aged 25 to 40 in good health.

In this sample, this clone turned up a few times. CDR3 nucleotides: TGTGCTAGTGGTTCACCGCCATCGAGGTCCGGGACTAGCGTTTACAATGAGCAGTTCTTC. Its protein product is CASGSPPSRSGTSVYNEQFF. The chain is built from TRBV12-5 and TRBJ2-1; 10 bases agree with TRBD2. Germline trimming cut 4 bases from V and 4 bases from J; bases unmatched to any gene: 19. From germline, CDR1 is LGHNT and CDR2 FRNRAP. The CDR3 runs to 20 residues.

The chain uses TRBV6-4 and TRBJ2-1; D not resolved. Deletions cut 2 bases from V and 2 bases from J, with 13 bases between. Germline V gene data show CDR1 as MRHNA and CDR2 as SNTAGT. This CDR3 comprises 16 residues. The CDR3 loop is CASSDQASPTYNEQFF. The CDR3 DNA reads as TGTGCCAGCAGTGACCAGGCATCCCCTACCTACAATGAGCAGTTCTTC.

The chain recombines TRBV10-3 with TRBJ2-5; TRBD1 might be the D (6 bases). The germline V gene encodes CDR1 ENHRY and CDR2 SYGVKD. Trimming shortened V by 0 bases and J by 4 bases, and 12 bases separated the two germline ends. This CDR3 spans 15 amino acids. The CDR3 here is CAISESVQGGETQYF. The CDR3 bases are TGTGCCATCAGTGAGTCGGTACAAGGGGGAGAGACCCAGTACTTC.

This chain links TRBV19 with TRBJ2-1, with D possibly being TRBD1 (6 bases). The V gene's germline CDR1 is LNHDA and CDR2 SQIVND (reference sequence). Trimming shortened V by 9 bases and J by 7 bases, and 16 bases separated the two germline ends. The CDR3 is 13 residues long. CDR3 sequence reads: CASRKIDRNEQFF. The CDR3 coding sequence is TGTGCCAGCAGAAAAATTGACAGGAATGAGCAGTTCTTC.

This clone was seen ten or more times. The CDR3 sequence is CASSLAPGAGYTF. Here the CDR3 DNA reads TGTGCCAGCAGCTTAGCCCCGGGGGCGGGCTACACCTTC. This chain connects TRBV7-2 to TRBJ1-2, with D possibly being TRBD1 (6 bases). Trimming removed 0 bases at V and 8 bases at J, with 10 bases between. The CDR3 consists of 13 residues. Germline V lookup: CDR1 SGHTA, CDR2 FQGNSA.

This chain uses TRBV27 with TRBJ2-7; D remains ambiguous. Trimming shortened V by 4 bases and J by 2 bases, and 18 bases separated the two germline ends. This CDR3 has 16 residues. Looked up from germline, CDR1 is MNHEY and CDR2 is SMNVEV (reference sequence). CDR3 nucleotides: TGTGCCAGCAGTTCAAAACGGACGGACGGACCCTACGAGCAGTACTTC. Translation: CASSSKRTDGPYEQYF.

This clone was seen a few times. The J gene is TRBJ2-5, the V gene TRBV7-9; 7 positions agree with TRBD1. Trimming cost V 1 base and J 5 bases; bases outside gene matches: 7. CDR1 and CDR2 from the germline V gene are SEHNR and FQNEAQ (reference sequence). The CDR3 loop spans 15 amino acids. The DNA for the CDR3 is TGTGCCAGCAGCTTAGACAGGGGAAGTAAGGAGACCCAGTACTTC. This codes for CASSLDRGSKETQYF.

This clone appeared many times. The DNA of the CDR3 is TGTGCCAGCATTCTAGAAAGCGGCAACATTCAGTACTTC. The encoded protein is CASILESGNIQYF. V is TRBV2 and J is TRBJ2-4, with D possibly being TRBD2 (5 bases). The CDR3 contains 13 residues. The germline V and J ends were trimmed by 7 bases and 7 bases, with 14 bases remaining between them. Per germline, CDR1 SNHLY and CDR2 FYNNEI.

This sequence joins TRBV19 and TRBJ2-2; 11 bases match TRBD2. This CDR3 spans 14 amino acids. Losses at the gene ends were 6 bases for V and 4 bases for J; bases not matched to a gene: 1. Germline assignment: CDR1 LNHDA and CDR2 SQIVND (reference sequence). CDR3 in amino acids: CASRLAGGTGELFF. Here the CDR3 DNA reads TGTGCCAGTAGGCTAGCGGGGGGCACCGGGGAGCTGTTTTTT.

A few counts support this clone. V usage is TRBV7-2 and J usage is TRBJ1-5; TRBD1 is a possible D gene (5 bases). V lost 3 bases, J lost 6 bases, and 15 bases lay in between. Germline V gene lookup returns CDR1 SGHTA and CDR2 FQGNSA. The CDR3 loop spans 15 amino acids. CDR3: CASSFLGGKSQPQHF. The CDR3 nucleotides read TGTGCCAGCAGCTTCCTTGGGGGGAAGAGTCAGCCCCAGCATTTT.

This clone was seen a handful of times. The chain joins TRBV9 to TRBJ2-1; no clear D gene. Germline CDR1 SGDLS, CDR2 YYNGEE. Trimming took off 0 bases at V and 6 bases at J, with 16 bases between the two ends. The CDR3 is 16 amino acids. CDR3 nucleotides: TGTGCCAGCAGCGTAGGGGGTGGTAGAGGTGTCAATGAGCAGTTCTTC. It specifies CASSVGGGRGVNEQFF.

This clone occurred a few times. The gene calls are TRBV2 and TRBJ1-1; D gene unclear. Between the trimmed V and J ends, which lost 7 bases and 1 base, there was a span of 10 bases. Germline loops: CDR1 SNHLY, CDR2 FYNNEI. The CDR3 has 13 residues. CDR3 in amino acids: CASTMEPNTEAFF. CDR3 coding DNA: TGTGCCAGCACCATGGAACCGAACACTGAAGCTTTCTTT. The full variable domain, with the rest looked up from reference TRBV2 and TRBJ1-1, is EPEVTQTPSHQVTQMGQEVILRCVPISNHLYFYWYRQILGQKVEFLVSFYNNEISEKSEIFDDQFSVERPDGSNFTLKIRSTKLEDSAMYFCASTMEPNTEAFFGQGTRLTVV.

The J gene is TRBJ1-1, the V gene TRBV4-3; 8 nucleotides agree with TRBD1. The J segment lost 6 bases and the V segment lost 0 bases, leaving 12 bases of the junction unmatched. The CDR3 has 17 residues. The germline V gene has CDR1 LGHNA and CDR2 YSLEER. The DNA of the CDR3 is TGCGCCAGCAGCCAAGAGAGGACCCACAGGGGGATAGCTGAAGCTTTCTTT. This codes for CASSQERTHRGIAEAFF.

The chain joins TRBV7-2 to TRBJ2-1; maybe TRBD2 (6 bases). V lost 5 bases, J lost 9 bases, and 14 bases lay in between. Germline values: CDR1 SGHTA, CDR2 FQGNSA. The CDR3 has 13 residues. CDR3 coding DNA: TGTGCCAGCAGCCCTCAAATAGCGGCTGAGCAGTTCTTC. Its translation: CASSPQIAAEQFF.

For the CDR3, the DNA is TGTGCCAGCAGCTCAGCGGGCTACTACGAGCAGTACGTC. Protein sequence: CASSSAGYYEQYV. The chain recombines TRBV21-1 with TRBJ2-7; whether TRBD2, the table's D call, matches the DNA was not checked. TRBV21-1 is listed as a pseudogene. The CDR3 is 13 amino acids.

The chain is built from TRBV5-6 and TRBJ2-5; D gene uncertain. CDR1 and CDR2 (germline): SGHDT, YYEEEE. The germline V and J ends were trimmed by 4 bases and 5 bases, with 15 bases remaining between them. This CDR3 is built from 14 residues. The DNA of the CDR3 is TGTGCCAGCAGCCTTACGGCGTCGAAGGAGACCCAGTACTTC. Its translation is CASSLTASKETQYF.

The gene calls are TRBV12-2 and TRBJ1-1. TRBV12-2 is described as a pseudogene. The CDR3 consists of 11 residues. The CDR3 loop reads CGRPMNTEAFF. As DNA, the CDR3 is TGCGGACGGCCCATGAACACTGAAGCTTTCTTT.

The rearrangement uses TRBV5-6 and TRBJ2-7, with D perhaps matching TRBD1 (6 bases). CDR3 length: 14 residues. The V gene lost 4 bases and the J gene lost 2 bases, with 13 bases spanning the gap. Germline loops: CDR1 SGHDT, CDR2 YYEEEE. For the CDR3, the DNA is TGTGCCAGCAGCGGATCCAGGGGAGCCTACGAGCAGTACGTC. It specifies CASSGSRGAYEQYV.

This clone was seen more than once but under ten times. V and J are TRBV9 and TRBJ2-3, with 9 bases fitting TRBD1. This CDR3 spans 14 amino acids. The germline V gene encodes CDR1 SGDLS and CDR2 YYNGEE. V trimming: 5 bases; J trimming: 4 bases; junction bases outside the gene matches: 5. As DNA, the CDR3 is TGTGCCAGCAGACAGGGACAGGGATCAGATACGCAGTATTTT. This gives the protein CASRQGQGSDTQYF.

This clone came up many times. The chain links TRBV4-1 to TRBJ1-5, with a weak D call TRBD1 (6 bases). The CDR3 has 15 residues. The ends were cut back, 4 bases at V and 5 bases at J, with 15 bases in the middle. Per germline, CDR1 MGHRA and CDR2 YSYEKL. In DNA, the CDR3 is TGCGCCAGCAGCCTTGGGCAGGGGAACGATCAGCCCCAGCATTTT. Its translation is CASSLGQGNDQPQHF.

The rearrangement uses TRBV25-1 and TRBJ1-2, with D maybe TRBD1 (6 bases). The CDR3 has 16 residues. Trimming left V 1 base short and J 7 bases short, with 19 bases between. The germline gives CDR1 MGHDK, CDR2 SYGVNS. In DNA form, the CDR3 reads TGTGCCAGCAGTGAATCCCATTCGTGGGGGCGAAGTGGCTACACCTTC. This translates into CASSESHSWGRSGYTF.

The chain uses TRBV2 and TRBJ1-2; TRBD1 agrees at 8 bases. This CDR3 is built from 15 residues. Germline CDR1 is SNHLY and CDR2 is FYNNEI. V trimming: 4 bases; J trimming: 6 bases; junction bases outside the gene matches: 10. The CDR3 spells CASSVALQGANGYTF. The DNA of the CDR3 is TGTGCCAGCAGTGTAGCTCTTCAGGGGGCGAATGGCTACACCTTC.

This clone has ten or more counts. This chain connects TRBV12-5 to TRBJ2-1; 10 nucleotides agree with TRBD1. Germline loops: CDR1 LGHNT, CDR2 FRNRAP. CDR3 length: 15 amino acids. V dropped 4 bases and J dropped 5; count of bases not matched to a gene: 5. CDR3 in DNA: TGTGCTAGTGGTTCCGGGACAGGGGTTAACAATGAGCAGTTCTTC. Translated: CASGSGTGVNNEQFF.

The chain couples TRBV5-1 to TRBJ2-3; perhaps D is TRBD1 or TRBD2 (6 bases each). V was pared by 4 bases and J by 3 bases, with 15 bases between. This CDR3 comprises 15 residues. Germline loops: CDR1 SGHRS, CDR2 YFSETQ. In nucleotides, the CDR3 is TGCGCCAGCAGCCTGGAGGGGGGAAAGACAGATACGCAGTATTTT. Amino acids: CASSLEGGKTDTQYF.

The chain carries TRBV30 and TRBJ1-3; 7 bases match TRBD1. Germline lookup yields CDR1 GTSNPN and CDR2 SVGIG (reference sequence). This CDR3 region has 15 residues. The J segment lost 2 bases and the V segment lost 0 bases, leaving 4 bases of the junction unmatched. In DNA, the CDR3 is TGTGCCTGGAGTGTTGGCAGGGGGACTGGAAACACCATATATTTT. Translation: CAWSVGRGTGNTIYF.

This clone was found many times. This sequence joins TRBV27 and TRBJ2-1; D is unresolved. CDR3 length: 15 amino acids. Germline CDR1 and CDR2: MNHEY and SMNVEV (reference sequence). With 3 bases removed from V and 2 bases from J, the gap between germline ends came to 11 bases. CDR3 loop: CASSLSAEPYNEQFF. CDR3 sequence (DNA): TGTGCCAGCAGTTTGTCGGCTGAACCCTACAATGAGCAGTTCTTC.

The chain couples TRBV11-2 to TRBJ2-1, with 10 bases identical to TRBD2. The germline V gene has CDR1 SGHAT and CDR2 FQNNGV. Losses at the gene ends were 2 bases for V and 5 bases for J; bases not matched to a gene: 12. The CDR3 loop spans 18 amino acids. CDR3 nucleotides: TGTGCCAGCAGCTTACATTCTAGCGGGGGCCCAGGAAACAATGAGCAGTTCTTC. This translates into CASSLHSSGGPGNNEQFF.